A single TCR beta chain is shown here with its context. TCRdb reprocessed the 5' RACE reads with MiXCR, giving one entry per CDR3 protein. The sample holds a few hundred thousand distinct CDR3 sequences; over 15% are singletons and the top ten take around 30%. These data belong to a study of CD8 T cells in ankylosing spondylitis. V was pared by 1 base and J by 7 bases, with 5 bases of the junction left unmatched. The CDR3 is made up of 15 amino acids. CDR1 SEHNR and CDR2 FQNEAQ come from the germline V gene (reference sequence). Sequencing was performed on blood, either unsorted or a sorted T cell fraction (not recorded which). This TCR was sampled from a male donor with ankylosing spondylitis or in good health (not recorded which). This chain uses TRBV7-9 with TRBJ2-1, with 9 nucleotides matching TRBD1. Written as DNA, the CDR3 is TGTGCCAGCAGCTTAGTTCGGACAGGGGAGAATGAGCAGTTCTTC. Encoded protein: CASSLVRTGENEQFF. Drawing the rest from reference TRBV7-9 and TRBJ2-1, the complete variable domain is DTGVSQNPRHKITKRGQNVTFRCDPISEHNRLYWYRQTLGQGPEFLTYFQNEAQLEKSRLLSDRFSAERPKGSFSTLEIQRTEQGDSAMYLCASSLVRTGENEQFFGPGTRLTVL.